This T cell receptor (beta chain) came from a study of cytomegalovirus exposure and HLA in healthy donors. PCR was performed using 60 Vbeta and 13 Jbeta primers. Profiling relied on immunoSEQ multiplex PCR, and the TCRdb table lists in-frame clones only, not all of them. The table has 150,000 to 200,000 clones, roughly 83% seen once. The V and J ends lost 8 bases and 5 bases respectively, with 9 bases between them. Germline V gene sequence: CDR1 MNHEY, CDR2 SVGAGI. This CDR3 is built from 11 residues. The specimen sequenced was PBMCs. This receptor was obtained from a boy aged 2 to 10 in good health and CMV-seronegative. The chain has TRBV6-5 and TRBJ2-5, with a tentative D call TRBD2 (5 bases). CDR3 nucleotide sequence: TGTGCCAGCCGGACTGCGGAGACCCAGTACTTC. Amino acid sequence: CASRTAETQYF.